The 6 T cell receptor beta chains presented below share a single source sample, sequenced in a study of cytomegalovirus exposure and HLA in healthy donors. The PCR used 60 Vbeta and 13 Jbeta primers. Repertoires were generated with immunoSEQ multiplex PCR, while TCRdb's copy carries only in-frame clones and drops some. The table lists 160,000 or so clones, 75% to 90% of them singletons. The sequenced sample consisted of PBMCs. These receptors were obtained from a woman younger than 35 in good health and CMV-seronegative.

The chain uses TRBV11-1 and TRBJ1-1; a possible D gene is TRBD1 (5 bases). The length of the CDR3 is 16 residues. Between the trimmed V and J ends, which lost 5 bases and 4 bases, there was a span of 20 bases. From germline, CDR1 is SGHAT and CDR2 FQDESV (reference sequence). CDR3 sequence: CASSQGARVVGTEAFF. Written as DNA, the CDR3 is TGTGCCAGCAGCCAAGGAGCCAGGGTTGTAGGCACTGAAGCTTTCTTT. Filled out from reference TRBV11-1 and TRBJ1-1, the complete variable domain reads EAEVAQSPRYKITEKSQAVAFWCDPISGHATLYWYRQILGQGPELLVQFQDESVVDDSQLPKDRFSAERLKGVDSTLKIQPAELGDSAMYLCASSQGARVVGTEAFFGQGTRLTVV.

This sequence joins TRBV30 and TRBJ2-1; 10 bases are shared with TRBD1. V lost 2 bases and J lost 2; bases outside the gene matches: 3. Germline CDR1 reads GTSNPN; CDR2 reads SVGIG (reference sequence). The CDR3 length is 15 residues. The chain's CDR3 is CAWSPGTGAYNEQFF. The CDR3 DNA reads TGTGCCTGGAGTCCCGGGACAGGGGCCTACAATGAGCAGTTCTTC.

This rearrangement joins TRBV2 to TRBJ2-1, with D hard to call. CDR1 and CDR2 from the germline V gene are SNHLY and FYNNEI. This CDR3 region has 15 residues. Trimming took off 10 bases at V and 2 bases at J, with 18 bases between the two ends. The CDR3 nucleotides read TGTGCCATAGATAGTAGCTCCTTGGCCTACAATGAGCAGTTCTTC. As protein: CAIDSSSLAYNEQFF.

Here the CDR3 DNA reads TGTGCCAGCAGGGTCCTAAGTGCCACTGAAGCTTTCTTT. Translating gives CASRVLSATEAFF. The chain carries TRBV2 and TRBJ1-1; no firm D call. This CDR3 has 13 amino acids. CDR1 SNHLY and CDR2 FYNNEI come from the germline V gene. V lost 6 bases and J 4 bases, leaving 12 bases between the germline ends.

The V gene is TRBV6-1, the J gene TRBJ2-3, with D perhaps matching TRBD2 (5 bases). Deletions cut 1 base from V and 1 base from J, with 6 bases between. The CDR3 is 14 amino acids. CDR1 and CDR2 from the germline V gene are MNHNS and SASEGT. CDR3 in amino acids: CASSEGAGTDTQYF. The CDR3 nucleotides read TGTGCCAGCAGTGAAGGAGCGGGCACAGATACGCAGTATTTT.

The chain carries TRBV7-9 and TRBJ1-1; D is possibly TRBD1 (5 bases). Germline V CDR1 and CDR2: SEHNR, FQNEAQ (reference sequence). The CDR3 is made up of 14 amino acids. Trimming took 5 bases from V and 2 from J, leaving 12 bases between them. CDR3 coding DNA: TGTGCCAGCAGCCCGGGGGGGATCAACACTGAAGCTTTCTTT. It encodes CASSPGGINTEAFF.